A selection of T cell receptor beta chains follows, all from one sample in a study of cytotoxic CD8 clonotypes in ibrutinib-treated CLL. The repertoire was sequenced with immunoSEQ multiplex PCR; TCRdb's copy has only in-frame clones and lacks some. The sample contains 150,000 or so clones, roughly three quarters of which appear only once. The starting material was PBMCs, obtained after 24 months of ibrutinib treatment. The receptors come from a human donor with chronic lymphocytic leukemia. Both conserved end residues are part of each CDR3. D genes are given only for firm matches. Clone size is given for some rows only: seen once, a few or many times, or a class if the clone is expanded.

>TRBJ2-5|TRBV5-6|.|.
TGTGCCAGCAGCTTGGCCCAAGAGACCCAGTACTTC
CASSLAQETQYF
>TRBJ1-4|TRBV5-1|.|.
TGCGCCAGCAGCGACCCAGTGGGAAAACTGTTTTTT
CASSDPVGKLFF
>TRBJ2-5|TRBV2|TRBD2|.
TGTGCCAGCAGCCCCGGCGGGGGGGGAGGTGGCTACACCCAGTACTTC
CASSPGGGGGGYTQYF
>TRBJ2-5|TRBV7-2|.|.
TGTGCCAGCACCGACCTGGCCGGGGAGACCCAGTACTTC
CASTDLAGETQYF
>TRBJ1-2|TRBV7-2|.|.
TGTGCCAGCAGCCAATTCCCCGGGGACAACTATGGCTACACCTTC
CASSQFPGDNYGYTF
>TRBJ2-2|TRBV7-3|.|.
TGTGCCAGCAGCTTAACCGGGTCCCCCGGGGAGCTGTTTTTT
CASSLTGSPGELFF
>TRBJ1-3|TRBV2|.|.
TGTGCCAGCAGTGCGGGGGCTGGAAACACCATATATTTT
CASSAGAGNTIYF
>TRBJ2-3|TRBV4-2|.|few
TGTGCCAGCAGCCAAGAGGGGCGACTTGGAGATACGCAGTATTTT
CASSQEGRLGDTQYF
>TRBJ1-2|TRBV9|.|few
TGTGCCAGCAGCGCTCCAGGGGCGGGCTACACCTTC
CASSAPGAGYTF
>TRBJ2-3|TRBV2|.|few
TGTGCCAGCCGGGCGGGCGGGGTGGTGTATTTT
CASRAGGVVYF
>TRBJ1-5|TRBV2|.|.
TGTGCCAGCAGTGGGAGGGGGGCGTTGATTGCGGGTCGCAATCAGCCCCAGCATTTT
CASSGRGALIAGRNQPQHF
>TRBJ1-4|TRBV2|.|.
TGTGCCAGCAGTGCCCGTCCCCCCGGGGCTAATGAAAAACTGTTTTTT
CASSARPPGANEKLFF
>TRBJ1-1|TRBV30|.|few
TGTGCCTGGGATGTGTCCCCCCTAGGGAACACTGAAGCTTTCTTT
CAWDVSPLGNTEAFF
>TRBJ2-1|TRBV18|TRBD1|.
TGTGCCAGCTCACCACGACAGGGCCATGAGCAGTTCTTC
CASSPRQGHEQFF
>TRBJ1-2|TRBV2|.|.
TGTGCCAGCAGTGCGGCCAACTATGGCTACACCTTC
CASSAANYGYTF
>TRBJ1-2|TRBV19|.|.
TGTGCCAGTAGTATAGCCGGGGGTGGCTACACCTTC
CASSIAGGGYTF
>TRBJ1-5|TRBV6-6|.|.
TGTGCCAGCAGTCCCGGGACGGCCAATCAGCCCCAGCATTTT
CASSPGTANQPQHF
>TRBJ2-2|TRBV18|.|.
TGTGCCAGCTCACCACTCCCAGGGCAGGGAGAGACCGGGGAGCTGTTTTTT
CASSPLPGQGETGELFF
>TRBJ2-7|TRBV28|TRBD2|many
TGTGCCAGCACCGGGACTACAGAAATTCAGTACTTC
CASTGTTEIQYF
>TRBJ1-1|TRBV6-6|.|.
TGTGCCAGCAGTACGGGGGATACTGAAGCTTTCTTT
CASSTGDTEAFF
>TRBJ2-4|TRBV4-3|.|.
TGCGCCAGCAGCCCAGGGGTGGCCAAAAACATTCAGTACTTC
CASSPGVAKNIQYF
>TRBJ1-5|TRBV18|TRBD1|few
TGTGCCAGCTCCCCAGACAGGGTTCAGCCCCAGCATTTT
CASSPDRVQPQHF
>TRBJ2-1|TRBV5-1|.|.
TGCGCCAGCAGCTTGGCGGTCAGTAGACAAAGGGGTGAGCAGTTCTTC
CASSLAVSRQRGEQFF
>TRBJ1-4|TRBV28|TRBD1|once
TGTGCCAGCAGTTCCACAGGGGGGTCTGAAAAACTGTTTTTT
CASSSTGGSEKLFF
>TRBJ2-7|TRBV19|.|.
TGTGCCAGTAGGCGGGTCGACTCCTACGAGCAGTACTTC
CASRRVDSYEQYF
>TRBJ2-7|TRBV28|.|.
TGTGCCAGCAGCACCGATGGCGGAGGGCCTTCCGAGCAGTACTTC
CASSTDGGGPSEQYF
>TRBJ2-7|TRBV30|.|.
TGTGCCTGGAGTACAGATTACGAGCAGTACTTC
CAWSTDYEQYF
>TRBJ2-7|TRBV10-1|.|.
TGCGCCAGCAGTGAAGGGGAACCCACGCTACCCTACGAGCAGTACTTC
CASSEGEPTLPYEQYF
>TRBJ2-5|TRBV5-1|.|once
TGCGCCAGCAGCTTGGTACCGGGCCAGGAGACCCAGTACTTC
CASSLVPGQETQYF
>TRBJ2-5|TRBV6-6|TRBD2|.
TGTGCCAGCAGTTACCCGACTAGCTCCGCGGGGGAGACCCAGTACTTC
CASSYPTSSAGETQYF
>TRBJ1-1|TRBV28|.|.
TGTGCCAGCAGTCAACCAGGGAGGGGGAACACTGAAGCTTTCTTT
CASSQPGRGNTEAFF
>TRBJ2-7|TRBV6-5|TRBD1|.
TGTGCCAGCAGTTACTCGTTTAGGGGGCGAAAGGACGAGCAGTACTTC
CASSYSFRGRKDEQYF
>TRBJ2-7|TRBV29-1|.|.
TGCAGCGCCCTGGGAGAAGCGTACGAGCAGTACTTC
CSALGEAYEQYF
>TRBJ2-5|TRBV4-2|.|.
TGTGCCAGCAGCCACCCTTGGGACTCCCCGTACTTC
CASSHPWDSPYF
>TRBJ2-1|TRBV28|.|.
TGTGCCAGCAGCTTACAGACTAGAAGCGCGAATGAGCAGTTCTTC
CASSLQTRSANEQFF